The TCR beta chain described here comes from a study of blood T cell repertoires in COVID-19. Study overall: Sites in the United States, Italy and Spain provided acute and convalescent COVID-19 samples.

Cohort allocation depended upon clinical history that participants reported. Recovered status in Cohort 3 required two negative PCRs, clearance, or symptom resolution. In the authors' methods: The authors estimated nucleated cell counts from reference gene primer amplification. Assay: immunoSEQ multiplex PCR; the TCRdb copy retains only in-frame clones and omits some. V and J calls and clone size are those listed in that table; D and trimming were worked out from the DNA. The sample lists 150,000 or so clones; under 90% were seen once. The CDR3 covers 15 residues. The germline V and J ends were trimmed by 2 bases and 5 bases, with 12 bases remaining between them. CDR1 and CDR2 from the germline V gene are KGHDR and SFDVKD.

Sequencing input: PBMCs or T cells enriched from blood (not recorded which). The clonotype originates from a woman in her fifties or sixties who had recovered from COVID-19. V and J are TRBV24-1 and TRBJ2-1; D call uncertain. CDR3 loop: CATSDSRQTNNEQFF. The CDR3 nucleotides read TGTGCCACCAGTGATTCCAGGCAAACAAACAATGAGCAGTTCTTC.